These 23 T cell receptor beta chains originate from one sample sequenced in a study of T cells in Graves' hyperthyroidism and ophthalmopathy. RNA transcripts gave rise to amplified TCR beta CDR3 regions. HTBI primers drove first-round RT-PCR of the TCR CDR3. TCRdb used MiXCR to reprocess the multiplex PCR reads, holding one entry per CDR3 protein. The sample carries roughly 740,000 distinct CDR3 sequences, about 17% recorded once. Sequencing input: blood. The receptors were sampled from a man aged 18 to 29 with Graves' hyperthyroidism.

In its sample, this clonotype was seen many times. This chain joins TRBV3-1 and TRBJ1-1; weak D call: TRBD1 (5 bases). CDR1 is LGHDT, CDR2 YNNKEL, per germline (reference sequence). V was clipped by 7 bases and J by 1 base, with 10 bases between them. The CDR3 has 13 amino acids. CDR3 sequence: CASTGASNTEAFF. In DNA form, the CDR3 reads TGTGCCAGCACCGGGGCCTCGAACACTGAAGCTTTCTTT.

This clonotype was counted ten times or more. The V gene is TRBV28, the J gene TRBJ2-2; 7 nucleotides match TRBD2. The CDR3 runs to 15 residues. Trimming cost V 4 bases and J 4 bases; bases outside gene matches: 6. Germline V gene sequence: CDR1 MDHEN, CDR2 SYDVKM. The CDR3 DNA reads as TGTGCCAGCAGTTCAAGCGGGACCCCCACCGGGGAGCTGTTTTTT. Protein sequence: CASSSSGTPTGELFF.

The chain is built from TRBV12-3 or TRBV12-4 and TRBJ2-1, with 9 nucleotides matching TRBD1. CDR3 length equals 14 residues. The junction had 5 bases not matched to a gene; V was cut back by 3 bases and J by 8 bases. This chain's CDR3 is CASSLVGQGDEQFF. In DNA, the CDR3 is TGTGCCAGCAGTTTGGTGGGACAGGGCGATGAGCAGTTCTTC.

This clonotype was recorded many times. This chain links TRBV28 with TRBJ1-4; the D gene is possibly TRBD1 (5 bases). CDR3 size: 12 residues. Trimming stripped 6 bases from V and 8 bases from J, with 10 bases between. Germline CDR1 and CDR2: MDHEN and SYDVKM. The CDR3 loop is CASSPWGEKLFF. DNA for the CDR3: TGTGCCAGCAGCCCTTGGGGCGAAAAACTGTTTTTT.

The chain recombines TRBV6-1 with TRBJ1-4; the D gene is possibly TRBD1 (5 bases). The CDR3 runs to 13 residues. V lost 8 bases to trimming and J lost 6 bases, with 13 bases between them. Per the germline V gene, CDR1 is MNHNS and CDR2 is SASEGT. The chain's CDR3 is CASSGHRDEKLFF. Written as DNA, the CDR3 is TGTGCCAGCTCAGGGCACCGGGATGAAAAACTGTTTTTT.

Of note for this clonotype: Since a much larger clone is just one base distant, this may be a read error. The J gene is TRBJ1-2, the V gene TRBV18; 10 bases fit TRBD1. The CDR3 covers 13 residues. The ends lost 3 bases at V and 10 bases at J; junction bases unmatched: 5. Germline loops: CDR1 KGHSH, CDR2 LQKENI. Written as DNA, the CDR3 is TGTGCCAGCTCACCCGGGACAGGGGATGACTACACCTTC. Translated: CASSPGTGDDYTF.

This clonotype has more than one count but fewer than ten. The genes are TRBV29-1 and TRBJ1-4; 12 bases are shared with TRBD1. Germline CDR1 SQVTM, CDR2 ANQGSEA. The CDR3 covers 13 residues. V lost 6 bases to trimming and J lost 7 bases; unmatched junction nucleotides: 3. Here the CDR3 DNA reads TGCAGCGTGGGGGACAGGGGGCTTGAAAAACTGTTTTTT. Protein: CSVGDRGLEKLFF.

This clonotype was found a few times. The gene calls are TRBV28 and TRBJ2-3; TRBD2 might be the D (5 bases). The CDR3 consists of 16 residues. CDR1 and CDR2 (germline): MDHEN, SYDVKM. Trimming shortened V by 6 bases and J by 0 bases, and 16 bases separated the two germline ends. CDR3 DNA: TGTGCCAGCAGACCGTCATTCGGACTTAGCACAGATACGCAGTATTTT. Translated, it gives CASRPSFGLSTDTQYF.

In this sample, this clonotype turned up a few times. The genes are TRBV24-1 and TRBJ1-5, with D unresolved. The germline gives CDR1 KGHDR, CDR2 SFDVKD. V lost 5 bases and J lost 0, with 7 bases in between. The CDR3 runs to 14 residues. This CDR3 reads CATSVGFSNQPQHF. CDR3 sequence (DNA): TGTGCCACCAGTGTGGGGTTTAGCAATCAGCCCCAGCATTTT.

The chain combines TRBV10-3 with TRBJ1-5; 8 bases map to TRBD1. The CDR3 spans 15 residues. The V gene end was trimmed by 7 bases and the J gene end by 0 bases; junction bases not matched to a gene: 5. Per germline, CDR1 ENHRY and CDR2 SYGVKD. The CDR3, as DNA: TGTGCCATCAAACAGGGGGGCCATAGCAATCAGCCCCAGCATTTT. It translates to CAIKQGGHSNQPQHF.

The V call is TRBV5-1, the J call TRBJ1-1; D might be TRBD1 (6 bases). Germline lookup yields CDR1 SGHRS and CDR2 YFSETQ. The V and J ends lost 4 bases and 6 bases respectively, with 16 bases between them. CDR3 size: 14 residues. CDR3 protein: CASSPRDGGPEAFF. The CDR3 DNA sequence: TGCGCCAGCAGCCCACGGGACGGGGGGCCTGAAGCTTTCTTT.

In this sample, this clonotype turned up many times. The chain joins TRBV6-1 to TRBJ2-7; possibly TRBD1 for D (6 bases). Germline values: CDR1 MNHNS, CDR2 SASEGT. The V gene lost 5 bases and the J gene lost 1 base, with 12 bases spanning the gap. CDR3 length: 14 residues. The CDR3 reads CASSTHRASYEQYF. CDR3 DNA sequence: TGTGCCAGCAGTACCCACAGGGCGTCCTACGAGCAGTACTTC.

This clonotype was seen ten or more times. This rearrangement joins TRBV20-1 to TRBJ2-2; tentatively, D is TRBD2 (6 bases). V lost 0 bases and J 3 bases, leaving 14 bases between the germline ends. The CDR3 has 16 residues. The germline gives CDR1 DFQATT, CDR2 SNEGSKA (reference sequence). The CDR3 sequence is CSARDVAGKHTGELFF. The DNA for the CDR3 is TGCAGTGCTAGAGATGTGGCGGGAAAGCACACCGGGGAGCTGTTTTTT.

This clonotype showed up many times. CDR3 DNA: TGTGCCAGCATTCTCGACACCCAAGAGACCCAGTACTTC. Amino acid sequence: CASILDTQETQYF. The chain recombines TRBV2 with TRBJ2-5; D not resolved. The germline CDR1 and CDR2 sequences are SNHLY and FYNNEI. The V and J ends lost 7 bases and 1 base respectively, with 10 bases between them. This CDR3 comprises 13 residues.

This clonotype was observed a handful of times. V is TRBV24-1 and J is TRBJ1-5; D may be TRBD1 (6 bases). The CDR3 runs 14 residues. Trimming shortened V by 4 bases and J by 5 bases, and 11 bases separated the two germline ends. Germline-derived CDR1 and CDR2 are KGHDR and SFDVKD. The CDR3 DNA reads TGTGCCACCAGTGACCAAGGGGGGGATCAGCCCCAGCATTTT. This encodes CATSDQGGDQPQHF.

The table lists this clonotype with many counts. V and J are TRBV20-1 and TRBJ2-7; 13 bases are shared with TRBD2. The germline CDR1 and CDR2 sequences are DFQATT and SNEGSKA (reference sequence). J gave up 5 bases and V 3 bases, and 7 bases lay outside the gene matches. CDR3 length: 15 amino acids. DNA of the CDR3: TGCAGTGCTAGTTCGGGACTAGCGGGAAGGGACGAGCAGTACTTC. This codes for CSASSGLAGRDEQYF.

There are many counts of this clonotype. This chain uses TRBV7-2 with TRBJ2-7; maybe TRBD2 (6 bases). Germline V gene lookup returns CDR1 SGHTA and CDR2 FQGNSA. This CDR3 contains 16 residues. Trimming removed 1 base at V and 3 bases at J, with 16 bases between. CDR3 loop: CASSLVSGTAFYEQYF. DNA of the CDR3: TGTGCCAGCAGCTTAGTAAGTGGGACTGCCTTCTACGAGCAGTACTTC.

In its sample, this clonotype was seen many times. This chain links TRBV11-3 with TRBJ2-1; possibly TRBD1 for D (6 bases). Trimming stripped 5 bases from V and 2 bases from J, with 7 bases between. The germline V gene has CDR1 SGHNT and CDR2 YENEEA. There are 13 residues in the CDR3. The CDR3 DNA follows: TGTGCCAGCAGCGGACAGCCCTACAATGAGCAGTTCTTC. The encoded protein is CASSGQPYNEQFF. Based on the CDR3 plus reference TRBV11-3 and TRBJ2-1, the full variable domain is EAGVVQSPRYKIIEKKQPVAFWCNPISGHNTLYWYLQNLGQGPELLIRYENEEAVDDSQLPKDRFSAERLKGVDSTLKIQPAELGDSAVYLCASSGQPYNEQFFGPGTRLTVL.

This clonotype came up many times. This chain connects TRBV11-1 to TRBJ2-1; TRBD2 agrees at 11 bases. CDR3 length: 16 residues. V dropped 1 base and J dropped 10; count of bases not matched to a gene: 9. Germline V CDR1 and CDR2: SGHAT, FQDESV (reference sequence). The CDR3 nucleotides read TGTGCCAGCAGCTTAGGAGGACTAGCGGGCATAGCCGAGCAGTTCTTC. This sequence encodes CASSLGGLAGIAEQFF.

In its sample, this clonotype was seen many times. The chain joins TRBV2 to TRBJ2-1; a weak D match, TRBD1 (5 bases). Trimming shortened V by 6 bases and J by 0 bases, and 9 bases separated the two germline ends. Germline CDR1 is SNHLY and CDR2 is FYNNEI. The CDR3 covers 14 residues. CDR3 loop: CASSPTGSYNEQFF. CDR3 bases: TGTGCCAGCAGCCCCACAGGCTCCTACAATGAGCAGTTCTTC.

This clonotype has more than one count but fewer than ten. V gene TRBV4-1 combines with J gene TRBJ2-1; unclear D gene. V shed 0 bases and J shed 4 bases, with 13 bases lying between them. CDR1 and CDR2 (germline): MGHRA, YSYEKL. CDR3 length equals 16 residues. CDR3 protein: CASSQDLGRRYNEQFF. In nucleotides, the CDR3 is TGCGCCAGCAGCCAAGATCTAGGACGAAGGTACAATGAGCAGTTCTTC.

This clonotype was seen a few times. Compared with germline, one end of the junction differs, possibly owing to a read error. V is TRBV7-9 and J is TRBJ2-2; the match to TRBD1 covers 8 bases. The germline CDR1 and CDR2 sequences are SEHNR and FQNEAQ (reference sequence). CDR3 length: 16 residues. The CDR3 here is CASSLAGTGFPGGLFF. The CDR3 bases are TGTGCCAGCAGCTTAGCCGGGACAGGCTTCCCCGGGGGGCTGTTTTTT.

The table lists this clonotype with many counts. V usage is TRBV7-9 and J usage is TRBJ1-1; D may be TRBD1 (5 bases). V dropped 5 bases and J dropped 13 bases, with 26 bases sitting between them. The germline V gene encodes CDR1 SEHNR and CDR2 FQNEAQ (reference sequence). The CDR3 has 15 amino acids. The CDR3 DNA reads as TGTGCCAGCAGCCATGCCACCGGGGCCGTCGGGGGAGTTTTCTTT. Amino acids: CASSHATGAVGGVFF. Full variable domain (rest looked up from reference TRBV7-9 and TRBJ1-1): DTGVSQNPRHKITKRGQNVTFRCDPISEHNRLYWYRQTLGQGPEFLTYFQNEAQLEKSRLLSDRFSAERPKGSFSTLEIQRTEQGDSAMYLCASSHATGAVGGVFFGQGTRLTVV.